These 2 T cell receptor beta chains originate from one sample sequenced in a study of Ad26.COV2.S vaccination and SARS-CoV-2 variants. Stated treatment: roughly 20 received Ad26.COV2.S at low or high dose, single or two shots; 5 received placebo; per-sample allocation not given. Day 63 after the first vaccine or placebo injection was the time point for sampling. TCRdb's table, derived via immunoSEQ multiplex PCR, lists solely in-frame clones and lacks some. The sample lists fewer than 800,000 clones; more than 80% were seen once. The source was peripheral blood, collected in a trial of Ad26.COV2.S vaccine versus placebo. The source of these receptors is a person aged 18-65 years who received the Ad26.COV2.S COVID-19 vaccine or a placebo.

The rearrangement joins TRBV11-2 to TRBJ2-1, with TRBD2 identical over 16 bases. CDR3 size: 19 residues. Germline CDR1 and CDR2: SGHAT and FQNNGV. The ends lost 2 bases at V and 3 bases at J; junction bases unmatched: 7. The CDR3 region has the DNA TGTGCCAGCAGCTTACTTGGGACTAGCGGGGGGGCAAGCTACAATGAGCAGTTCTTC. The encoded protein is CASSLLGTSGGASYNEQFF. Drawing the rest from reference TRBV11-2 and TRBJ2-1, the complete variable domain is EAGVAQSPRYKIIEKRQSVAFWCNPISGHATLYWYQQILGQGPKLLIQFQNNGVVDDSQLPKDRFSAERLKGVDSTLKIQPAKLEDSAVYLCASSLLGTSGGASYNEQFFGPGTRLTVL.

V gene TRBV18 combines with J gene TRBJ2-7, with TRBD2 matching over 9 bases. The germline gives CDR1 KGHSH, CDR2 LQKENI. The CDR3 spans 15 residues. Trimming removed 6 bases from V and 6 bases from J; junction bases left unmatched: 12. CDR3 region: CASSPSGLAVAEQYF. The CDR3 nucleotides read TGTGCCAGCTCTCCGTCGGGACTAGCCGTCGCCGAGCAGTACTTC.